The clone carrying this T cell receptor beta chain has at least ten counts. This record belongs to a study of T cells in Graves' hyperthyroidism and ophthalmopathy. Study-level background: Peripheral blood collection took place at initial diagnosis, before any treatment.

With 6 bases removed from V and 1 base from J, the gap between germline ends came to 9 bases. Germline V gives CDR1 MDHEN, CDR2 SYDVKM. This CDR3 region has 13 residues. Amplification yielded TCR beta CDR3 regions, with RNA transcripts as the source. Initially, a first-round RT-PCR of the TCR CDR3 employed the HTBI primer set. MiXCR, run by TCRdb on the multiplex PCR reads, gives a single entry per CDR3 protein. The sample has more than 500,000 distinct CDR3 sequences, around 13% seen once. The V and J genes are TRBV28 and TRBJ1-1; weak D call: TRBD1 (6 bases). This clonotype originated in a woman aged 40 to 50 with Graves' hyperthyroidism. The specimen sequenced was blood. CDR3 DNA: TGTGCCAGCAGAGAGGGGGGGAACACTGAAGCTTTCTTT. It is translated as CASREGGNTEAFF.